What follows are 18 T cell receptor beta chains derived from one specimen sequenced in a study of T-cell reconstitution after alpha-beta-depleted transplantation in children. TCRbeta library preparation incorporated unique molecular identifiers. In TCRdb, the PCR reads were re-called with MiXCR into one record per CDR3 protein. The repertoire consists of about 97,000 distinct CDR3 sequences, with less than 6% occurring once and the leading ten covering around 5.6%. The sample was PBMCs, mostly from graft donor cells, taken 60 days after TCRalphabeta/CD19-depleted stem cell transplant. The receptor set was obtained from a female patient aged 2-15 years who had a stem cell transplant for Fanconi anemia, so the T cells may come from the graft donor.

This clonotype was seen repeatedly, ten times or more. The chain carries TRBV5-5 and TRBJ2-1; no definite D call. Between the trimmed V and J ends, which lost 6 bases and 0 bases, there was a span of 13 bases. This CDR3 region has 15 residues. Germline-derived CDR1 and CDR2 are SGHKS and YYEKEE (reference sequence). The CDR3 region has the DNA TGTGCCAGCAACCCCATATCAAGCTCCTACAATGAGCAGTTCTTC. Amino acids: CASNPISSSYNEQFF.

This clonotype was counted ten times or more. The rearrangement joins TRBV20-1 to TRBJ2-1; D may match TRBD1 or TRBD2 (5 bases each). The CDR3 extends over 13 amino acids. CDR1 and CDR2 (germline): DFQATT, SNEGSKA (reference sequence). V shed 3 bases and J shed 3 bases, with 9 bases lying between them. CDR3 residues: CSASGANYNEQFF. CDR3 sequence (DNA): TGCAGTGCTAGCGGGGCTAACTACAATGAGCAGTTCTTC.

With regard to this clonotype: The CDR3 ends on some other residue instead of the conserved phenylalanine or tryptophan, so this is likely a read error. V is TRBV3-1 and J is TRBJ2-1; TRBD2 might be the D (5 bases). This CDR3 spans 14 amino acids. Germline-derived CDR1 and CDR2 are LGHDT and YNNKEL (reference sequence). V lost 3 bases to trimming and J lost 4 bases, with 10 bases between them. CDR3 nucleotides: TGTGCCAGCAGCCACGGACTTCCATACAATGAGCAGTTCCTC. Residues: CASSHGLPYNEQFL.

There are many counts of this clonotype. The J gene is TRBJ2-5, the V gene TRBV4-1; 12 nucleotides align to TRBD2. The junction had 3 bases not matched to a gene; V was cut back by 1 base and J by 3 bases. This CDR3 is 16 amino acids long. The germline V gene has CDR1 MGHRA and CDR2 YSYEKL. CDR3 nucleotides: TGCGCCAGCAGCCAAGGCCGACTAGCGGGAGAAGAGACCCAGTACTTC. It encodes CASSQGRLAGEETQYF.

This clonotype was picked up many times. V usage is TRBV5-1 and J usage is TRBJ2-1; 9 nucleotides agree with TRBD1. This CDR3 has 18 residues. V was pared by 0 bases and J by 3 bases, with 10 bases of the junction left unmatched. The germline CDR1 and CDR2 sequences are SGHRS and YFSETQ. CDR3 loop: CASSLGFGTGRFYNEQFF. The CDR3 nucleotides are TGCGCCAGCAGCTTGGGGTTCGGGACAGGGAGATTCTACAATGAGCAGTTCTTC.

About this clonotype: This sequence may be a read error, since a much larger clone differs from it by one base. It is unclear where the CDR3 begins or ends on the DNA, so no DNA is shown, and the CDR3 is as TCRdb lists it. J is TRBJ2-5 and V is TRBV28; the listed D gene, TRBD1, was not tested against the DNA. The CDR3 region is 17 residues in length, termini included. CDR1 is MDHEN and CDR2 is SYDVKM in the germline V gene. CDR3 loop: CASSALGTSWALGTRYF.

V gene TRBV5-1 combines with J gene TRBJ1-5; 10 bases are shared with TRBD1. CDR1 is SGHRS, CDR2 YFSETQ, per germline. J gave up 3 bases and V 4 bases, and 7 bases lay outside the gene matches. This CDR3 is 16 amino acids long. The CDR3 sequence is CASSPGTGVYNQPQHF. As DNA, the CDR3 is TGCGCCAGCAGCCCGGGGACAGGGGTTTACAATCAGCCCCAGCATTTT.

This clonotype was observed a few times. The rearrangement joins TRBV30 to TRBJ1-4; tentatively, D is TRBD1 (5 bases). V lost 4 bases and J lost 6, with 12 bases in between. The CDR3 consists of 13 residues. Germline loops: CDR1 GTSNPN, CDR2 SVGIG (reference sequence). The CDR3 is CAWKGPGDEKLFF. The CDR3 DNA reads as TGTGCCTGGAAGGGACCCGGGGATGAAAAACTGTTTTTT.

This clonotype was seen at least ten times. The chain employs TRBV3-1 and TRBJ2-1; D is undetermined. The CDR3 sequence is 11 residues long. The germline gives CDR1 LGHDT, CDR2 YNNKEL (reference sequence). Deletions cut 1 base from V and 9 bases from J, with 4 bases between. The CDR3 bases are TGTGCCAGCAGCCAAGGTAGTGAGCAGTTCTTC. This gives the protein CASSQGSEQFF.

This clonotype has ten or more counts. This CDR3 reads CASSQDLGGTSGSTDTQYF. The DNA for the CDR3 is TGTGCCAGCAGCCAAGATCTAGGGGGGACTAGCGGAAGCACAGATACGCAGTATTTT. The chain employs TRBV4-2 and TRBJ2-3, with 11 bases lining up with TRBD2. Per the germline V gene, CDR1 is LGHNA and CDR2 is YNFKEQ. CDR3 size: 19 residues. V was pared by 0 bases and J by 0 bases, with 8 bases of the junction left unmatched.

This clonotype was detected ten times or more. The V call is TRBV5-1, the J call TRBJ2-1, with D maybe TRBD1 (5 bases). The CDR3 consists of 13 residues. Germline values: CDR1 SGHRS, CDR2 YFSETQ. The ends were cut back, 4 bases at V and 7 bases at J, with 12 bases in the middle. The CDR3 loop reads CASSHNQGNEQFF. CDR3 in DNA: TGCGCCAGCAGCCATAATCAGGGTAATGAGCAGTTCTTC.

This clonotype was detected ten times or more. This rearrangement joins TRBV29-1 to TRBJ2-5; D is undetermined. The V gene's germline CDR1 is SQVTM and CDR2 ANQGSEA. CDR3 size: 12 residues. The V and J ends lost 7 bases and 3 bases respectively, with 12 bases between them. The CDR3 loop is CSALTRKETQYF. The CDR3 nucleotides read TGCAGCGCTCTAACACGGAAAGAGACCCAGTACTTC. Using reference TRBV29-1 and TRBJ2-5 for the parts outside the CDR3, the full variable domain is SAVISQKPSRDICQRGTSLTIQCQVDSQVTMMFWYRQQPGQSLTLIATANQGSEATYESGFVIDKFPISRPNLTFSTLTVSNMSPEDSSIYLCSALTRKETQYFGPGTRLLVL.

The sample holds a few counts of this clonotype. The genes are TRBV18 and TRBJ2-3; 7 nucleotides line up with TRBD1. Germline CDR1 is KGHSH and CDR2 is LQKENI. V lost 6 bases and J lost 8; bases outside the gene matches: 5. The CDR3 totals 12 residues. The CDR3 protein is CASSRQGGTQYF. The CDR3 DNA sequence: TGTGCCAGCTCGCGACAGGGTGGTACGCAGTATTTT.

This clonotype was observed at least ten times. The chain's CDR3 is CASSLRGSGETQYF. The CDR3 region has the DNA TGCGCCAGCAGCTTGAGGGGGTCGGGAGAGACCCAGTACTTC. The chain has TRBV5-1 and TRBJ2-5; tentative D call: TRBD1 (6 bases). Germline V gives CDR1 SGHRS, CDR2 YFSETQ. V lost 1 base to trimming and J lost 4 bases, with 11 bases between them. The CDR3 runs 14 residues. The full variable domain, with the rest looked up from reference TRBV5-1 and TRBJ2-5, is KAGVTQTPRYLIKTRGQQVTLSCSPISGHRSVSWYQQTPGQGLQFLFEYFSETQRNKGNFPGRFSGRQFSNSRSEMNVSTLELGDSALYLCASSLRGSGETQYFGPGTRLLVL.

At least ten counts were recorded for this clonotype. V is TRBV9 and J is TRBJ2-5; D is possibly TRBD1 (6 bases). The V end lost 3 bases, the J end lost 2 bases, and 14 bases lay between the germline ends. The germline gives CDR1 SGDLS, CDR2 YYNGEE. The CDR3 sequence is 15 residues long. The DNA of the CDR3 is TGTGCCAGCAGCGGGACAGCTCATAGACAAGAGACCCAGTACTTC. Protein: CASSGTAHRQETQYF.

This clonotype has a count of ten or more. CDR3 bases: TGTGCCAGCAGCTTAATTTCGGGAGGGTTAGGCTACGAGCAGTACTTC. As protein: CASSLISGGLGYEQYF. V gene TRBV11-2 combines with J gene TRBJ2-7, with 8 positions matching TRBD2. V dropped 2 bases and J dropped 3; count of bases not matched to a gene: 9. Looked up from germline, CDR1 is SGHAT and CDR2 is FQNNGV. There are 16 residues in the CDR3.

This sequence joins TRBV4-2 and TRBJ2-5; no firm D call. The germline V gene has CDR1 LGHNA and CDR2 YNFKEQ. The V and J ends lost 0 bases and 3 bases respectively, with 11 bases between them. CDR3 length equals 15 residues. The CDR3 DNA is TGTGCCAGCAGCCAAGATAGGGCTAGGAAAGAGACCCAGTACTTC. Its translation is CASSQDRARKETQYF.

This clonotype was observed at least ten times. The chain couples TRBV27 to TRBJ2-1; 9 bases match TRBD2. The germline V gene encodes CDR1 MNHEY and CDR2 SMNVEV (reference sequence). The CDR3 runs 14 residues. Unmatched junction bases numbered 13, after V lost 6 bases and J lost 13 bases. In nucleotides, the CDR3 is TGTGCCAGCAGGGGAAATAGCGGGGGCCCACCCCAGTTCTTC. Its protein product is CASRGNSGGPPQFF.